The 12 T cell receptor beta chains below come from one sample, sequenced in a study of T cell changes during pregnancy in multiple sclerosis. Libraries were prepared by immunoSEQ multiplex PCR; TCRdb keeps only in-frame clonotypes and omits some of them. The sample has over 45,000 clones; over 80% are singletons. The specimen comprised CD4+ T cells from peripheral blood mononuclear cells, sampled after pregnancy. These receptors were obtained from a female donor with multiple sclerosis, enrolled in a pregnancy study.

The gene calls are TRBV23-1 and TRBJ1-2; a possible D gene is TRBD1 (6 bases). TRBV23-1 is an ORF, and what it does is uncertain. V lost 2 bases, J lost 8 bases, and 15 bases lay in between. The CDR3 is 14 amino acids. The CDR3 reads CASSQQGKYEGYTF. The CDR3 DNA is TGCGCCAGCAGTCAACAGGGGAAGTACGAGGGCTACACCTTC.

J is TRBJ2-1 and V is TRBV19, with 11 bases lining up with TRBD2. The V and J ends lost 3 bases and 3 bases, in that order; junction bases with no gene match: 7. There are 17 residues in the CDR3. Germline assignment: CDR1 LNHDA and CDR2 SQIVND (reference sequence). CDR3 DNA sequence: TGTGCCAGTAGTATCAGTACTAGCGGGAGCATCTACAATGAGCAGTTCTTC. As protein: CASSISTSGSIYNEQFF.

This clone appeared a single time. The same CDR3 can be traced to other DNA sequences in this sample. V usage is TRBV18 and J usage is TRBJ2-7; TRBD1 matches 11 bases. Germline-derived CDR1 and CDR2 are KGHSH and LQKENI. The CDR3 is 15 residues long. V was pared by 2 bases and J by 4 bases, with 4 bases of the junction left unmatched. CDR3 coding DNA: TGTGCCAGCTCACCAGGGACAGGGGGGAAATACGAGCAGTACTTC. Protein product: CASSPGTGGKYEQYF.

The CDR3 is CASSLRSTRSYNEQFF. The CDR3 DNA reads TGCGCCAGCTCATTGAGATCAACCCGCTCCTACAATGAGCAGTTCTTC. The chain carries TRBV10-2 and TRBJ2-1; D gene unclear. CDR3 length equals 16 residues. The germline gives CDR1 WSHSY, CDR2 SAAADI. V was cut by 8 bases and J by 0 bases, with 17 bases left in between.

The chain carries TRBV18 and TRBJ2-5; 11 nucleotides agree with TRBD2. The CDR3 covers 14 residues. Germline V gives CDR1 KGHSH, CDR2 LQKENI. The J segment lost 2 bases and the V segment lost 6 bases, leaving 2 bases of the junction unmatched. CDR3 in amino acids: CASSLAGGQETQYF. For the CDR3, the DNA is TGTGCCAGCTCCCTAGCGGGAGGTCAAGAGACCCAGTACTTC.

J is TRBJ1-2 and V is TRBV29-1; D uncertain. The germline V and J ends were trimmed by 3 bases and 6 bases, with 8 bases remaining between them. The CDR3 runs 11 residues. CDR1 and CDR2 (germline): SQVTM, ANQGSEA. CDR3 in DNA: TGCAGCGTTGACGCTCAGAATGGCTACACCTTC. This codes for CSVDAQNGYTF.

The V call is TRBV27, the J call TRBJ2-3, with unresolved D. Trimming cost V 6 bases and J 1 base, with 5 bases left between them. The CDR3 is made up of 12 amino acids. CDR1 is MNHEY and CDR2 is SMNVEV in the germline V gene (reference sequence). CDR3 sequence: CASRHRTDTQYF. In nucleotides, the CDR3 is TGTGCCAGCAGACACCGCACAGATACGCAGTATTTT.

The chain carries TRBV10-3 and TRBJ2-7, with a tentative D call TRBD1 (5 bases). This CDR3 region has 14 residues. CDR1 is ENHRY, CDR2 SYGVKD, per germline. Trimming took off 2 bases at V and 6 bases at J, with 14 bases between the two ends. The CDR3 region has the DNA TGTGCCATCAGTGAGGGGCAGGGAATTCGCGAGCAGTACTTC. Residues: CAISEGQGIREQYF.

This clone appeared a few times. V is TRBV19 and J is TRBJ2-4; 7 bases are shared with TRBD1. The CDR3 sequence is 15 residues long. Germline trimming cut 6 bases from V and 1 base from J; bases unmatched to any gene: 6. The V gene's germline CDR1 is LNHDA and CDR2 SQIVND (reference sequence). CDR3 sequence reads: CASRQRGQAKNIQYF. The CDR3 DNA reads as TGTGCCAGTAGACAAAGGGGGCAGGCCAAAAACATTCAGTACTTC.

The rearrangement uses TRBV5-1 and TRBJ2-5; maybe TRBD2 (6 bases). This CDR3 is 15 amino acids long. The ends were cut back, 1 base at V and 2 bases at J, with 12 bases in the middle. Germline V lookup: CDR1 SGHRS, CDR2 YFSETQ. CDR3 sequence reads: CASSLFGTLQETQYF. The CDR3 nucleotides read TGCGCCAGCAGCTTGTTTGGGACTCTGCAAGAGACCCAGTACTTC. Full variable domain (outside the CDR3, taken from reference TRBV5-1 and TRBJ2-5): KAGVTQTPRYLIKTRGQQVTLSCSPISGHRSVSWYQQTPGQGLQFLFEYFSETQRNKGNFPGRFSGRQFSNSRSEMNVSTLELGDSALYLCASSLFGTLQETQYFGPGTRLLVL.

The CDR3 nucleotides read TGTGCCATCAGTCTCCGGACAGGGGGCACAGATACGCAGTATTTT. Its protein product is CAISLRTGGTDTQYF. The chain links TRBV10-3 to TRBJ2-3; 9 nucleotides align to TRBD1. Per germline, CDR1 ENHRY and CDR2 SYGVKD. CDR3 length: 15 residues. Trimming took 5 bases from V and 1 from J; bases not matched to a gene: 4.

The rearrangement uses TRBV11-2 and TRBJ2-2; maybe TRBD1 (6 bases). Trimming removed 5 bases from V and 2 bases from J, with 12 bases in between. The CDR3 sequence is 15 residues long. Germline-derived CDR1 and CDR2 are SGHAT and FQNNGV. The chain's CDR3 is CASSTDRLNTGELFF. Here the CDR3 DNA reads TGTGCCAGCAGCACGGACAGATTAAACACCGGGGAGCTGTTTTTT.